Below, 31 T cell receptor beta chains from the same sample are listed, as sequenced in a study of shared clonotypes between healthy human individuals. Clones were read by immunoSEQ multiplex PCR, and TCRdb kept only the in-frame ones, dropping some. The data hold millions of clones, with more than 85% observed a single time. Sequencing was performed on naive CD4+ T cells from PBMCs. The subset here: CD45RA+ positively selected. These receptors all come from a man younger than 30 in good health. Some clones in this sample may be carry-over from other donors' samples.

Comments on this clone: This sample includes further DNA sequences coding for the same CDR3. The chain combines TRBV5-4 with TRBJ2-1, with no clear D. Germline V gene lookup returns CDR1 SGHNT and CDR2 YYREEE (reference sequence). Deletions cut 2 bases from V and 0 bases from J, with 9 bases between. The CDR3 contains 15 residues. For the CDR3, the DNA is TGTGCCAGCAGCTTAGGCGTCAGCTCCTACAATGAGCAGTTCTTC. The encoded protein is CASSLGVSSYNEQFF.

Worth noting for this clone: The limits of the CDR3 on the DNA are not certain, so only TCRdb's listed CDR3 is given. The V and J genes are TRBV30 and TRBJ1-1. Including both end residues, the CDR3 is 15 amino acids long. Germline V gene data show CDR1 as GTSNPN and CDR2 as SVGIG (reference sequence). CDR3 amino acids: CAWSTSGRGGTEAFF.

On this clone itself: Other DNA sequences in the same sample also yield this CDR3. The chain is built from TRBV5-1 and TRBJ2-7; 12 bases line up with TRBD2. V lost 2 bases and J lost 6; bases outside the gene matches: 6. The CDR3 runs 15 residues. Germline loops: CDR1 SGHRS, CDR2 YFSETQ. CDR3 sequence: CASSFLAGGPGEQYF. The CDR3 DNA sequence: TGCGCCAGCAGCTTTCTAGCGGGAGGGCCGGGCGAGCAGTACTTC.

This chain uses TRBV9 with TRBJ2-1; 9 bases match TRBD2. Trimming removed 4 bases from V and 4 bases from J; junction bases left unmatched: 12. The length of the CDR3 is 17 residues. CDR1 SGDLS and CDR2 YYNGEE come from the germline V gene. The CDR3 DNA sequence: TGTGCCAGCAGCACCCCCCTAGCGGGAACGCCTTACAATGAGCAGTTCTTC. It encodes CASSTPLAGTPYNEQFF.

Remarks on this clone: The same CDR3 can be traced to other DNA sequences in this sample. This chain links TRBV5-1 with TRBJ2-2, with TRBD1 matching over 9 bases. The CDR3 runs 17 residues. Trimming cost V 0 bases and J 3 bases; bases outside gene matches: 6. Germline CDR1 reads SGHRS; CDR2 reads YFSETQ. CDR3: CASSLGPGQGDTGELFF. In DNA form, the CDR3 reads TGCGCCAGCAGCTTGGGGCCGGGACAGGGAGACACCGGGGAGCTGTTTTTT. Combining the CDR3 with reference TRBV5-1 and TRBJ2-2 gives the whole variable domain KAGVTQTPRYLIKTRGQQVTLSCSPISGHRSVSWYQQTPGQGLQFLFEYFSETQRNKGNFPGRFSGRQFSNSRSEMNVSTLELGDSALYLCASSLGPGQGDTGELFFGEGSRLTVL.

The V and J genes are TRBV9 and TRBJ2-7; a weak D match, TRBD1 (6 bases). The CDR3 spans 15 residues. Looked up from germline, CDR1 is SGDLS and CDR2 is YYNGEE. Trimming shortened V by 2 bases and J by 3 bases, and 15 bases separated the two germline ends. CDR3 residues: CASSVDTGSGYEQYF. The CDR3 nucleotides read TGTGCCAGCAGCGTCGACACAGGGTCGGGCTACGAGCAGTACTTC.

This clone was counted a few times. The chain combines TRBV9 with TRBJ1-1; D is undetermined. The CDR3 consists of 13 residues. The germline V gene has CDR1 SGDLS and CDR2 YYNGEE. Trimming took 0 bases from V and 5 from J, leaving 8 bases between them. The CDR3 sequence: CASSVGSLTEAFF. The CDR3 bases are TGTGCCAGCAGCGTAGGATCTTTGACTGAAGCTTTCTTT.

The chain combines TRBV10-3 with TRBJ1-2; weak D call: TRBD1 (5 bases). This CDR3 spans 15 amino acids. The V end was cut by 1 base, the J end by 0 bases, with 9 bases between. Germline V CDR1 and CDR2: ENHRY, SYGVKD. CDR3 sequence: CAISELMGANYGYTF. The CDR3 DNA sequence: TGTGCCATCAGTGAGTTGATGGGGGCTAACTATGGCTACACCTTC.

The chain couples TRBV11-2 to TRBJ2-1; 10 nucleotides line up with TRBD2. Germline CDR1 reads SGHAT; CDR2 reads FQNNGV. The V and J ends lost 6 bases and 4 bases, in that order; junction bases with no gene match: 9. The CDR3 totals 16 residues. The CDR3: CASSRPLAGAYNEQFF. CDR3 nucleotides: TGTGCCAGCAGTCGACCCCTAGCGGGGGCTTACAATGAGCAGTTCTTC.

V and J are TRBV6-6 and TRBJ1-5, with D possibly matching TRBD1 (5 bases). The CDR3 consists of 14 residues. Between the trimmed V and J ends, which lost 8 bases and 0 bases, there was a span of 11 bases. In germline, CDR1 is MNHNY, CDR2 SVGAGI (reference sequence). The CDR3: CASAGGYSNQPQHF. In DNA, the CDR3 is TGTGCCAGCGCGGGGGGATATAGCAATCAGCCCCAGCATTTT.

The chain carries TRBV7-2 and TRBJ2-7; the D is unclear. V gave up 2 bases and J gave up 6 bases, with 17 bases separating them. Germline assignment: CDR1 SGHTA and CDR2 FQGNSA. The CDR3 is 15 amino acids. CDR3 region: CASSLQFAQPGEQYF. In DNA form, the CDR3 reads TGTGCCAGCAGCTTACAATTCGCCCAACCTGGCGAGCAGTACTTC.

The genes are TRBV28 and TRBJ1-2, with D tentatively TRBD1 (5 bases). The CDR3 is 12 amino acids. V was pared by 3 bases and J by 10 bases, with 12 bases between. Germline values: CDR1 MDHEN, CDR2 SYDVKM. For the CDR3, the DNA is TGTGCCAGCAGTTTTGGTGACAGAGCCTACACCTTC. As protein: CASSFGDRAYTF.

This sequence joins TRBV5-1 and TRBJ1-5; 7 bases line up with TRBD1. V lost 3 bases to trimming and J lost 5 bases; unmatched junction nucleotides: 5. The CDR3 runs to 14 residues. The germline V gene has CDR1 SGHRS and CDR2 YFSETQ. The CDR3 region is CASSSGGRDQPQHF. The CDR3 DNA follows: TGCGCCAGCAGCTCAGGGGGTAGGGATCAGCCCCAGCATTTT.

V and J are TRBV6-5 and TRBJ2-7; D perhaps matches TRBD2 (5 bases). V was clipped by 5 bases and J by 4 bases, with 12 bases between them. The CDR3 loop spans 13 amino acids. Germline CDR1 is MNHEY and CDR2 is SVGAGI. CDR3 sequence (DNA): TGTGCCAGCAGTAGGACCCCGGGGTACGAGCAGTACTTC. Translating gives CASSRTPGYEQYF.

In DNA form, the CDR3 reads TGTGCCAGCAGCTTCGAGTACAGGGGGGAGACCCAGTACTTC. Its protein product is CASSFEYRGETQYF. The chain joins TRBV7-9 to TRBJ2-5; 8 positions match TRBD1. The germline V gene encodes CDR1 SEHNR and CDR2 FQNEAQ (reference sequence). The trim removed 3 bases at V and 5 bases at J, leaving 5 bases unmatched. The CDR3 covers 14 residues.

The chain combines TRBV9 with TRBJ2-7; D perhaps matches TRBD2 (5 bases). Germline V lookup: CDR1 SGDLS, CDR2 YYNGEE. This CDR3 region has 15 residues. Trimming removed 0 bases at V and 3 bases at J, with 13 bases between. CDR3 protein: CASSVGPAEDYEQYF. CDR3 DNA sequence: TGTGCCAGCAGCGTAGGCCCAGCGGAAGACTACGAGCAGTACTTC.

CDR3 residues: CASRPEGAAYNEQFF. CDR3 DNA sequence: TGCGCCAGCAGACCCGAAGGGGCGGCATACAATGAGCAGTTCTTC. V usage is TRBV5-1 and J usage is TRBJ2-1, with D tentatively TRBD1 (5 bases). V lost 5 bases, J lost 4 bases, and 16 bases lay in between. The CDR3 has 15 residues. Germline V CDR1 and CDR2: SGHRS, YFSETQ.

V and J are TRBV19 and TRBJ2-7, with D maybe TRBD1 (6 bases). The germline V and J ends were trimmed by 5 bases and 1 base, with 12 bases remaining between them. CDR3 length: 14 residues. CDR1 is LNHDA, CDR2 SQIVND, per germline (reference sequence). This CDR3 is CASSWGQGSYEQYF. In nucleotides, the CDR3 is TGTGCCAGTAGTTGGGGGCAGGGGTCCTACGAGCAGTACTTC.

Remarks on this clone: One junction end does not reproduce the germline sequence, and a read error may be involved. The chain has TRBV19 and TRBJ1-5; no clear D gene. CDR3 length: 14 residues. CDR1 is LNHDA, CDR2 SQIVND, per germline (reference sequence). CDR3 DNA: TGTGCCAGCGGGGTCAGAGCGAGCAATCAGCTCCAGCATTTT. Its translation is CASGVRASNQLQHF.

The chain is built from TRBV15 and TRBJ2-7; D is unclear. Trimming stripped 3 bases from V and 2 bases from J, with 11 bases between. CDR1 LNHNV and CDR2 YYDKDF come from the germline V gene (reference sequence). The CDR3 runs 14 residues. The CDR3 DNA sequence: TGTGCCACCAGCAGCGGTTTACGGGCCTACGAGCAGTACTTC. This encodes CATSSGLRAYEQYF.

CDR3 sequence reads: CSVPGGVAGVLDTQYF. The CDR3 DNA sequence: TGCAGCGTGCCGGGGGGAGTAGCGGGAGTCTTGGATACGCAGTATTTT. The genes are TRBV29-1 and TRBJ2-3, with 9 bases identical to TRBD2. Looked up from germline, CDR1 is SQVTM and CDR2 is ANQGSEA. V was pared by 6 bases and J by 6 bases, with 16 bases of the junction left unmatched. CDR3 length equals 16 residues.

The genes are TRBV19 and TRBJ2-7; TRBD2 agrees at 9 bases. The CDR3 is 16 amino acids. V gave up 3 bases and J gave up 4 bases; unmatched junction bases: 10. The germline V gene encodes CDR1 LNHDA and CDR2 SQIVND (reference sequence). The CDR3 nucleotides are TGTGCCAGTAGTATGTCGGGGCTAGCGGGGAAATACGAGCAGTACTTC. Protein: CASSMSGLAGKYEQYF.

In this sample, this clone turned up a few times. The CDR3 sequence: CASSPSTRTTEAFF. Here the CDR3 DNA reads TGTGCCAGCTCACCTTCCACCCGCACCACTGAAGCTTTCTTT. The chain has TRBV18 and TRBJ1-1; D uncertain. This CDR3 spans 14 amino acids. Trimming pared 3 bases from V and 4 bases from J, leaving 12 bases between. CDR1 is KGHSH, CDR2 LQKENI, per germline.

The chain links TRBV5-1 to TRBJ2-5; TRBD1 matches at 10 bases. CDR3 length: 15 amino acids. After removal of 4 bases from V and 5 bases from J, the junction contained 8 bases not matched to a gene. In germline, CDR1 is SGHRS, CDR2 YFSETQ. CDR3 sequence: CASSTGQGRGETQYF. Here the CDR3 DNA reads TGCGCCAGCAGCACGGGACAGGGGAGGGGGGAGACCCAGTACTTC.

CDR3: CASNLRQGDYGYTF. Here the CDR3 DNA reads TGTGCCAGCAACCTTCGACAGGGGGACTATGGCTACACCTTC. The chain carries TRBV6-1 and TRBJ1-2; TRBD1 agrees at 9 bases. The CDR3 totals 14 residues. Germline CDR1 and CDR2: MNHNS and SASEGT. The V gene end was trimmed by 7 bases and the J gene end by 3 bases; junction bases not matched to a gene: 6.

CDR3 in DNA: TGTGCCAGCAGCTTAAGAGCGGGAGTGGCAGATACGCAGTATTTT. Translation gives CASSLRAGVADTQYF. This chain links TRBV7-3 with TRBJ2-3; TRBD2 matches 8 bases. V was clipped by 1 base and J by 4 bases; unmatched bases: 4. CDR3 length: 15 residues. Germline CDR1 is SGHTA and CDR2 is FQGTGA.

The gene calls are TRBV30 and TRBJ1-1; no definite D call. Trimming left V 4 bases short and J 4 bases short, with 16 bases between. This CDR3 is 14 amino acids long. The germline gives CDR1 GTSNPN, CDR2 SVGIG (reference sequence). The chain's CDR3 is CAWTRTFGSTEAFF. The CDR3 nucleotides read TGTGCCTGGACCCGAACTTTTGGGAGCACTGAAGCTTTCTTT. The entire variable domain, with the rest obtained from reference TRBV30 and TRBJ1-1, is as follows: SQTIHQWPATLVQPVGSPLSLECTVEGTSNPNLYWYRQAAGRGLQLLFYSVGIGQISSEVPQNLSASRPQDRQFILSSKKLLLSDSGFYLCAWTRTFGSTEAFFGQGTRLTVV.

CDR3: CASSFSGVTEAFF. As DNA, the CDR3 is TGTGCCAGCAGCTTTAGTGGGGTCACTGAAGCTTTCTTT. This chain uses TRBV2 with TRBJ1-1, with no clear D. Looked up from germline, CDR1 is SNHLY and CDR2 is FYNNEI. Deletions cut 6 bases from V and 4 bases from J, with 12 bases between. CDR3 length equals 13 residues.

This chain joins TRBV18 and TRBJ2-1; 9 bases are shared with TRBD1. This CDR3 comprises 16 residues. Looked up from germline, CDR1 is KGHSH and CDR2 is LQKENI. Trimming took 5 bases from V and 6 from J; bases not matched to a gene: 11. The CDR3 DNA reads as TGTGCCAGCTCATCACAGGGGGCGGGTACGCGCAATGAGCAGTTCTTC. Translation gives CASSSQGAGTRNEQFF.

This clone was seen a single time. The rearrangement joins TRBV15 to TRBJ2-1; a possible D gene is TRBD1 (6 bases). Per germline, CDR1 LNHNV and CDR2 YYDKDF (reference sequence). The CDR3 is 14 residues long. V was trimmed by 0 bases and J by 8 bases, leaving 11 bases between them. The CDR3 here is CATSRESGADEQFF. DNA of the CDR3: TGTGCCACCAGCAGAGAATCAGGGGCCGATGAGCAGTTCTTC.

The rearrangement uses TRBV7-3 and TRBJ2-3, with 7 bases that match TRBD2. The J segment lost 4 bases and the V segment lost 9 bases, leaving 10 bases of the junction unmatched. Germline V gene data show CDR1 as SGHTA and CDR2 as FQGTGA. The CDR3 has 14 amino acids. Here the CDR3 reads CASKQEGRADTQYF. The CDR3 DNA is TGTGCCAGTAAACAGGAGGGGAGGGCAGATACGCAGTATTTT.